These 31 T cell receptor beta chains originate from one sample sequenced in a study of CD8+ T cells in alopecia areata. Extraction and reverse transcription of RNA yielded cDNA as the sequencing template. Clones were read by immunoSEQ multiplex PCR, and TCRdb kept only the in-frame ones, dropping some. The sample has roughly 250,000 clones, 67% seen once. The sample was CD4+ T cells sorted from blood, taken at week 0. Every receptor here comes from a human donor with alopecia areata.

The gene calls are TRBV25-1 and TRBJ2-5; 9 bases are a match to TRBD1. The CDR3 length is 16 residues. CDR1 is MGHDK, CDR2 SYGVNS, per germline. V trimming: 3 bases; J trimming: 2 bases; junction bases outside the gene matches: 7. CDR3 loop: CASSDLGTGTQETQYF. In DNA, the CDR3 is TGTGCCAGCAGTGATCTCGGGACAGGGACACAAGAGACCCAGTACTTC.

The J gene is TRBJ1-1, the V gene TRBV2, with TRBD1 matching over 9 bases. With 6 bases clipped from V and 1 base from J, the junction kept 0 bases outside the gene matches. This CDR3 comprises 13 residues. Germline CDR1 reads SNHLY; CDR2 reads FYNNEI. This chain's CDR3 is CASRDRGNTEAFF. Here the CDR3 DNA reads TGTGCCAGCAGGGACAGGGGGAACACTGAAGCTTTCTTT.

This clone is a singleton in its sample. The chain uses TRBV18 and TRBJ2-7; TRBD2 might be the D (6 bases). V lost 3 bases to trimming and J lost 5 bases, with 11 bases between them. The CDR3 has 13 residues. The germline gives CDR1 KGHSH, CDR2 LQKENI. The CDR3: CASSPVRRDEQYF. Here the CDR3 DNA reads TGTGCCAGCTCACCGGTTAGGAGGGACGAGCAGTACTTC.

The sample holds a few counts of this clone. V is TRBV30 and J is TRBJ2-5; possible D gene TRBD2, 5 bases. Germline CDR1 GTSNPN, CDR2 SVGIG (reference sequence). The CDR3 sequence is 13 residues long. V lost 4 bases and J 11 bases, leaving 20 bases between the germline ends. The CDR3 loop reads CAWTMTKWGEQYF. The CDR3 DNA follows: TGTGCCTGGACTATGACGAAGTGGGGAGAGCAGTACTTC.

The rearrangement links TRBV29-1 to TRBJ1-2; possibly TRBD1 for D (5 bases). The CDR3 sequence is 14 residues long. V lost 6 bases and J lost 0, with 14 bases in between. Per germline, CDR1 SQVTM and CDR2 ANQGSEA. CDR3 sequence (DNA): TGCAGCGTAGCCACAGGAATAACTAACTATGGCTACACCTTC. It specifies CSVATGITNYGYTF. Full variable domain (remainder filled in from reference TRBV29-1 and TRBJ1-2): SAVISQKPSRDICQRGTSLTIQCQVDSQVTMMFWYRQQPGQSLTLIATANQGSEATYESGFVIDKFPISRPNLTFSTLTVSNMSPEDSSIYLCSVATGITNYGYTFGSGTRLTVV.

The chain recombines TRBV15 with TRBJ2-7; D uncertain. From germline, CDR1 is LNHNV and CDR2 YYDKDF (reference sequence). V lost 1 base and J lost 2, with 12 bases in between. This CDR3 region has 15 residues. The DNA of the CDR3 is TGTGCCACCAGCAGAGCCATGGGCCCAGCCTACGAGCAGTACTTC. Protein sequence: CATSRAMGPAYEQYF.

This chain links TRBV29-1 with TRBJ1-2; TRBD1 matches at 8 bases. J gave up 5 bases and V 2 bases, and 4 bases lay outside the gene matches. The CDR3 has 13 residues. Germline lookup yields CDR1 SQVTM and CDR2 ANQGSEA. CDR3 sequence: CSVEWQGAYGYTF. CDR3 sequence (DNA): TGCAGCGTTGAATGGCAGGGGGCATATGGCTACACCTTC.

This clone showed up just a few times. The chain employs TRBV7-3 and TRBJ2-1; D is uncertain. This CDR3 is 13 amino acids long. Germline V gene lookup returns CDR1 SGHTA and CDR2 FQGTGA. Trimming left V 2 bases short and J 5 bases short, with 7 bases between. The CDR3 protein is CASSLGRNNEQFF. CDR3 bases: TGTGCCAGCAGCTTAGGACGTAACAATGAGCAGTTCTTC.

There are a few counts of this clone. The chain couples TRBV29-1 to TRBJ2-3; weak D call: TRBD2 (6 bases). CDR1 is SQVTM and CDR2 is ANQGSEA in the germline V gene. The CDR3 loop spans 13 amino acids. Trimming shortened V by 5 bases and J by 1 base, and 10 bases separated the two germline ends. In DNA, the CDR3 is TGCAGCGTTTCATCGGGAGGCACAGATACGCAGTATTTT. The encoded protein is CSVSSGGTDTQYF.

V usage is TRBV7-2 and J usage is TRBJ1-5; D is uncertain. CDR3 length equals 16 residues. Germline CDR1 reads SGHTA; CDR2 reads FQGNSA. V shed 1 base and J shed 1 base, with 11 bases lying between them. CDR3 sequence (DNA): TGTGCCAGCAGCTTAGAGGCGGGCAGGAGCAATCAGCCCCAGCATTTT. It is translated as CASSLEAGRSNQPQHF.

A few counts support this clone. This chain links TRBV29-1 with TRBJ2-7, with D possibly being TRBD1 (6 bases). Looked up from germline, CDR1 is SQVTM and CDR2 is ANQGSEA. The CDR3 contains 12 residues. V dropped 4 bases and J dropped 2 bases, with 9 bases sitting between them. The CDR3 DNA sequence: TGCAGCGTTGCGGCAGGGGCCTACGAGCAGTACTTC. Residues: CSVAAGAYEQYF.

On this clone itself: This sample includes further DNA sequences coding for the same CDR3. The J gene is TRBJ2-7, the V gene TRBV9, with D uncertain. V lost 0 bases and J 0 bases, leaving 7 bases between the germline ends. Germline values: CDR1 SGDLS, CDR2 YYNGEE. CDR3 length: 14 amino acids. The CDR3 region is CASSVASSSYEQYF. In nucleotides, the CDR3 is TGTGCCAGCAGCGTAGCGTCTAGCTCCTACGAGCAGTACTTC.

A single count supports this clone. The chain carries TRBV27 and TRBJ1-6, with no clear D. The germline CDR1 and CDR2 sequences are MNHEY and SMNVEV (reference sequence). The CDR3 has 16 residues. Trimming stripped 4 bases from V and 10 bases from J, with 20 bases between. The chain's CDR3 is CASSYLTQAGTSPLHF. CDR3 DNA: TGTGCCAGCAGTTACCTTACTCAGGCAGGCACATCACCCCTCCACTTT.

This clone was counted a few times. The chain uses TRBV15 and TRBJ2-7; D remains unclear. Trimming took off 1 base at V and 0 bases at J, with 7 bases between the two ends. The CDR3 consists of 14 residues. CDR1 LNHNV and CDR2 YYDKDF come from the germline V gene (reference sequence). The CDR3 sequence: CATSRVGFSYEQYF. The CDR3 nucleotides are TGTGCCACCAGCAGAGTTGGTTTCTCCTACGAGCAGTACTTC.

The sample holds one count of this clone. The J gene is TRBJ2-1, the V gene TRBV7-2; 9 nucleotides align to TRBD2. Trimming removed 8 bases from V and 9 bases from J; junction bases left unmatched: 11. Germline V CDR1 and CDR2: SGHTA, FQGNSA. The CDR3 is 14 amino acids. CDR3 bases: TGTGCCAGCGGGCTCGGCGGGGGGGCCTTTGAGCAGTTCTTC. Translating gives CASGLGGGAFEQFF. Full variable domain (missing parts from reference TRBV7-2 and TRBJ2-1): GAGVSQSPSNKVTEKGKDVELRCDPISGHTALYWYRQSLGQGLEFLIYFQGNSAPDKSGLPSDRFSAERTGGSVSTLTIQRTQQEDSAVYLCASGLGGGAFEQFFGPGTRLTVL.

The CDR3, as DNA: TGTGCCAGCAGCGAGTCGGGGAGCTCTGGAAACACCATATATTTT. Its protein product is CASSESGSSGNTIYF. This chain uses TRBV6-5 with TRBJ1-3; D is ambiguous. This CDR3 is built from 15 residues. V was cut by 6 bases and J by 0 bases, with 12 bases left in between. CDR1 and CDR2 (germline): MNHEY, SVGAGI.

The J gene is TRBJ2-5, the V gene TRBV6-5; no firm D call. Trimming pared 2 bases from V and 0 bases from J, leaving 7 bases between. CDR1 and CDR2 (germline): MNHEY, SVGAGI. The CDR3 length is 14 residues. CDR3 loop: CASSYDLYQETQYF. The CDR3 DNA reads TGTGCCAGCAGTTACGACTTGTACCAAGAGACCCAGTACTTC.

This chain uses TRBV7-2 with TRBJ1-5; no clear D gene. The V and J ends lost 6 bases and 2 bases respectively, with 8 bases between them. There are 13 residues in the CDR3. CDR1 is SGHTA and CDR2 is FQGNSA in the germline V gene. The CDR3 DNA sequence: TGTGCCAGCAGGCCCCCCGGCAATCAGCCCCAGCATTTT. Translation: CASRPPGNQPQHF.

The rearrangement joins TRBV7-2 to TRBJ1-5; D possibly corresponds to TRBD1 (6 bases). The CDR3 runs to 15 residues. From germline, CDR1 is SGHTA and CDR2 FQGNSA. The V end was cut by 4 bases, the J end by 3 bases, with 13 bases between. Here the CDR3 reads CASSSNRAFNQPQHF. The CDR3 DNA sequence: TGTGCCAGCAGCTCCAACAGGGCGTTCAATCAGCCCCAGCATTTT.

This chain uses TRBV10-3 with TRBJ2-2; no clear D gene. Germline V gene data show CDR1 as ENHRY and CDR2 as SYGVKD. Trimming cost V 0 bases and J 1 base, with 9 bases left between them. This CDR3 is built from 16 residues. This CDR3 is CAISESRIENTGELFF. As DNA, the CDR3 is TGTGCCATCAGTGAGTCTCGGATAGAGAACACCGGGGAGCTGTTTTTT.

The chain joins TRBV4-2 to TRBJ2-2; D is undetermined. This CDR3 contains 17 residues. Germline CDR1 and CDR2: LGHNA and YNFKEQ. Trimming pared 0 bases from V and 2 bases from J, leaving 13 bases between. CDR3 coding DNA: TGTGCCAGCAGCCAAGAACCCTCTGGTGGAAACACCGGGGAGCTGTTTTTT. Residues: CASSQEPSGGNTGELFF.

This clone was observed a handful of times. The gene calls are TRBV6-5 and TRBJ1-2; TRBD1 might be the D (5 bases). CDR1 is MNHEY and CDR2 is SVGAGI in the germline V gene. V shed 6 bases and J shed 5 bases, with 16 bases lying between them. This CDR3 region has 14 residues. CDR3 residues: CASSNSVGGYGYTF. CDR3 DNA: TGTGCCAGCAGCAACAGCGTTGGGGGATATGGCTACACCTTC.

This rearrangement joins TRBV29-1 to TRBJ2-3, with 7 bases lining up with TRBD1. V gave up 7 bases and J gave up 4 bases; unmatched junction bases: 5. The CDR3 consists of 12 residues. Germline CDR1 is SQVTM and CDR2 is ANQGSEA. This CDR3 is CSGQGGADTQYF. CDR3 bases: TGCAGCGGCCAAGGGGGCGCAGATACGCAGTATTTT.

This clone was counted only a few times. This sequence joins TRBV29-1 and TRBJ2-5, with a tentative D call TRBD1 (5 bases). In germline, CDR1 is SQVTM, CDR2 ANQGSEA. V lost 4 bases and J lost 3, with 9 bases in between. The length of the CDR3 is 12 residues. CDR3 nucleotides: TGCAGCGTTGGACAGTGGGAAGAGACCCAGTACTTC. Translation gives CSVGQWEETQYF.

About this clone: The same CDR3 arises from other DNA sequences in this sample as well. The chain uses TRBV30 and TRBJ1-1; D gene uncertain. CDR1 is GTSNPN and CDR2 is SVGIG in the germline V gene (reference sequence). Trimming removed 4 bases at V and 2 bases at J, with 8 bases between. This CDR3 has 12 residues. CDR3 loop: CAWTGVNTEAFF. CDR3 nucleotides: TGTGCCTGGACCGGTGTTAACACTGAAGCTTTCTTT.

V is TRBV18 and J is TRBJ2-7, with 8 bases that match TRBD1. The junction had 9 bases not matched to a gene; V was cut back by 6 bases and J by 5 bases. The germline gives CDR1 KGHSH, CDR2 LQKENI. The CDR3 is made up of 14 amino acids. The CDR3 DNA is TGTGCCAGCTCGGAAGGACAGGGCGACCACGAGCAGTACTTC. Its translation is CASSEGQGDHEQYF.

This sequence joins TRBV30 and TRBJ2-1; D ambiguous. Germline CDR1 reads GTSNPN; CDR2 reads SVGIG (reference sequence). The length of the CDR3 is 12 residues. Between the trimmed V and J ends, which lost 4 bases and 9 bases, there was a span of 13 bases. The CDR3 DNA sequence: TGTGCCTGGAATCGGGCTTCTGGTGAGCAGTTCTTC. It yields the protein CAWNRASGEQFF.

This clone was picked up many times. The chain employs TRBV4-3 and TRBJ2-3; D is undetermined. CDR3 length: 15 amino acids. Germline CDR1 LGHNA, CDR2 YSLEER. V gave up 1 base and J gave up 2 bases, with 10 bases separating them. DNA of the CDR3: TGCGCCAGCAGCCAAGTCAAGGTCAACACAGATACGCAGTATTTT. Translation: CASSQVKVNTDTQYF.

The chain's CDR3 is CASSQAVSPQGDTEAFF. The CDR3 region has the DNA TGCGCCAGCAGCCAAGCAGTTTCACCACAGGGCGACACTGAAGCTTTCTTT. The chain carries TRBV4-1 and TRBJ1-1, with D perhaps TRBD1 (6 bases). Germline V gene data show CDR1 as MGHRA and CDR2 as YSYEKL. The CDR3 is 17 amino acids. V lost 1 base and J 3 bases, leaving 18 bases between the germline ends.

The rearrangement links TRBV5-1 to TRBJ2-2; D is uncertain. Germline CDR1 SGHRS, CDR2 YFSETQ. The CDR3 contains 13 residues. The V and J ends lost 4 bases and 3 bases respectively, with 7 bases between them. The CDR3 DNA reads TGCGCCAGCAGCACCGCTTACACCGGGGAGCTGTTTTTT. Its protein is CASSTAYTGELFF. Drawing the rest from reference TRBV5-1 and TRBJ2-2, the complete variable domain is KAGVTQTPRYLIKTRGQQVTLSCSPISGHRSVSWYQQTPGQGLQFLFEYFSETQRNKGNFPGRFSGRQFSNSRSEMNVSTLELGDSALYLCASSTAYTGELFFGEGSRLTVL.

This chain connects TRBV18 to TRBJ2-5; weak D call: TRBD1 (6 bases). CDR1 and CDR2 from the germline V gene are KGHSH and LQKENI. The V and J ends lost 0 bases and 4 bases respectively, with 12 bases between them. CDR3 length: 15 amino acids. In DNA form, the CDR3 reads TGTGCCAGCTCACCACCCACAGGGACAAGAGAGACCCAGTACTTC. It translates to CASSPPTGTRETQYF.